This T cell receptor beta chain was retrieved from a study of blood T cell repertoires in COVID-19. On the study more broadly: Spain, Italy and the United States supplied samples that represented acute and convalescent COVID-19. Sources were T cells, B-cell-depleted T cells, or PBMCs; the material itself was cDNA or gDNA.

CDR1 and CDR2 (germline): SEHNR, FQNEAQ (reference sequence). The CDR3 runs 15 residues. Trimming removed 5 bases from V and 5 bases from J; junction bases left unmatched: 9. Authors' processing steps: Scientists estimated how many nucleated cells there were by amplifying reference gene primers. Assay: immunoSEQ multiplex PCR; the TCRdb copy retains only in-frame clones and omits some. V and J calls and clone size are copied from that table; D and trimming were computed from the DNA. Of 45,000 to 55,000 clones detected, 88% appear once; the ten largest clones hold about 3.5%. The V gene is TRBV7-9, the J gene TRBJ2-7; TRBD1 aligns across 10 bases. This TCR came from a human donor in a cohort sampled during active COVID-19. The sequenced material came from peripheral blood. The chain's CDR3 is CASSPIGQGVNEQYF. CDR3 bases: TGTGCCAGCAGCCCTATTGGACAGGGGGTCAACGAGCAGTACTTC.